Sequencing of this TCR beta chain was carried out in a study of blood T cell repertoires in COVID-19. Study at large: PBMCs, B-cell-depleted T cells, or T cells were the source of the cDNA or gDNA that made up the material.

As handled by the study authors: Quantification of nucleated cells was approximated via reference gene primer amplification. Generated by immunoSEQ multiplex PCR, the TCRdb table keeps only in-frame clones and is missing some. For V, J and clone size, that table is used; D and trimming come from the DNA. The sample includes approximately 210,000 clones, approximately 77% seen only once; the top ten take about 3.6%. This clone was picked up a small number of times. Germline CDR1 SGDLS, CDR2 YYNGEE. V lost 4 bases to trimming and J lost 5 bases; unmatched junction nucleotides: 12. This CDR3 contains 15 residues.

This TCR came from a woman older than 75 with acute or convalescent COVID-19. The chain has TRBV9 and TRBJ2-7; 7 bases are a match to TRBD2. The source material was peripheral blood. The CDR3 sequence: CASSPLGDYDHEQYF. The CDR3 DNA follows: TGTGCCAGCAGCCCCCTAGGGGACTATGACCACGAGCAGTACTTC.